The 8 T cell receptor beta chains in this list originate from one sample, sequenced in a study of blood T cell repertoires in COVID-19. Libraries were prepared by immunoSEQ multiplex PCR; TCRdb keeps only in-frame clonotypes and omits some of them. The table has fewer than 120,000 clones, about 80% seen once; the top ten hold about 3.7%. Sequenced material: peripheral blood. Source of these receptors: a woman aged 80 or over with acute or convalescent COVID-19.

The chain has TRBV20-1 and TRBJ2-7, with D perhaps TRBD1 (6 bases). The CDR3 runs 11 residues. Per germline, CDR1 DFQATT and CDR2 SNEGSKA (reference sequence). Trimming pared 5 bases from V and 8 bases from J, leaving 13 bases between. Here the CDR3 reads CSAGDNIQQYF. DNA of the CDR3: TGCAGTGCTGGGGACAATATTCAGCAGTACTTC.

The chain uses TRBV29-1 and TRBJ1-1; D call uncertain. CDR1 SQVTM and CDR2 ANQGSEA come from the germline V gene. The CDR3 consists of 12 residues. The V end lost 5 bases, the J end lost 4 bases, and 11 bases lay between the germline ends. The CDR3 coding sequence is TGCAGCGTTTGGAAGGGAGTCACTGAAGCTTTCTTT. Protein: CSVWKGVTEAFF.

This clone was seen more than once but under ten times. This chain connects TRBV5-6 to TRBJ2-5; 9 positions agree with TRBD1. This CDR3 is built from 14 residues. Germline CDR1 SGHDT, CDR2 YYEEEE. With 3 bases clipped from V and 2 bases from J, the junction kept 2 bases outside the gene matches. The DNA for the CDR3 is TGTGCCAGCAGCTCCGACAGGGGGCAAGAGACCCAGTACTTC. Its translation is CASSSDRGQETQYF.

This clone was counted once. The V gene is TRBV7-9, the J gene TRBJ1-4; possibly TRBD1 for D (6 bases). CDR1 and CDR2 from the germline V gene are SEHNR and FQNEAQ (reference sequence). This CDR3 spans 15 amino acids. Deletions cut 3 bases from V and 8 bases from J, with 16 bases between. The CDR3 DNA sequence: TGTGCCAGCAGCTTCGAACAGGGTACAAGGGAAAAACTGTTTTTT. This encodes CASSFEQGTREKLFF.

This clone was seen only a few times. The CDR3 region is CASSPPGGRGQPQHF. CDR3 coding DNA: TGTGCCAGCTCACCACCGGGGGGAAGAGGTCAGCCCCAGCATTTT. The chain uses TRBV18 and TRBJ1-5, with D possibly matching TRBD1 (5 bases). Trimming shortened V by 0 bases and J by 6 bases, and 12 bases separated the two germline ends. The CDR3 loop spans 15 amino acids. Germline V gene lookup returns CDR1 KGHSH and CDR2 LQKENI.

In this sample, this clone turned up once. V and J are TRBV28 and TRBJ1-2; 9 bases map to TRBD1. With 9 bases clipped from V and 4 bases from J, the junction kept 9 bases outside the gene matches. The CDR3 totals 14 residues. Germline-derived CDR1 and CDR2 are MDHEN and SYDVKM. The CDR3 protein is CASYRTGASYGYTF. CDR3 in DNA: TGTGCCAGTTATCGGACAGGGGCTAGCTATGGCTACACCTTC.

This sequence joins TRBV7-9 and TRBJ1-2; 7 bases line up with TRBD1. There are 12 residues in the CDR3. The trim removed 2 bases at V and 9 bases at J, leaving 3 bases unmatched. Germline assignment: CDR1 SEHNR and CDR2 FQNEAQ (reference sequence). The CDR3 DNA sequence: TGTGCCAGCAGCTTACGGGACAGTAGCTACACCTTC. It translates to CASSLRDSSYTF.

V gene TRBV30 combines with J gene TRBJ1-2; 7 positions match TRBD1. V trimming: 4 bases; J trimming: 7 bases; junction bases outside the gene matches: 6. Germline lookup yields CDR1 GTSNPN and CDR2 SVGIG (reference sequence). This CDR3 has 12 amino acids. The CDR3 is CAWKGQGGGYTF. The CDR3 region has the DNA TGTGCCTGGAAGGGGCAGGGGGGTGGCTACACCTTC.